Following are 26 T cell receptor beta chains from one sample sequenced in a study of T cell repertoires in urothelial bladder cancer. The protocol was immunoSEQ multiplex PCR, while the TCRdb copy is restricted to in-frame clones and leaves out a portion. The data hold about 13,000 clones, with around 64% observed a single time. The specimen sequenced was tumor-infiltrating cells from bladder cancer. Every receptor here comes from a human donor with urothelial carcinoma.

V is TRBV7-9 and J is TRBJ1-3; D gene ambiguous. V was shortened by 1 base and J by 1 base, with 5 bases between the two germline ends. The length of the CDR3 is 14 residues. The germline V gene encodes CDR1 SEHNR and CDR2 FQNEAQ (reference sequence). For the CDR3, the DNA is TGTGCCAGCAGCTTAGAAGTTTCTGGAAACACCATATATTTT. Translating it yields CASSLEVSGNTIYF. The full variable domain, rest sourced from reference TRBV7-9 and TRBJ1-3, is DTGVSQNPRHKITKRGQNVTFRCDPISEHNRLYWYRQTLGQGPEFLTYFQNEAQLEKSRLLSDRFSAERPKGSFSTLEIQRTEQGDSAMYLCASSLEVSGNTIYFGEGSWLTVV.

In DNA, the CDR3 is TGTGCCAGCTCACCACCTAAGGTGGGCCGACAAGAGACCCAGTACTTC. Its protein product is CASSPPKVGRQETQYF. The J gene is TRBJ2-5, the V gene TRBV18, with unresolved D. Looked up from germline, CDR1 is KGHSH and CDR2 is LQKENI. V shed 0 bases and J shed 2 bases, with 13 bases lying between them. This CDR3 is built from 16 residues.

The rearrangement links TRBV19 to TRBJ1-2, with D possibly being TRBD1 (6 bases). The V end lost 5 bases, the J end lost 3 bases, and 16 bases lay between the germline ends. From germline, CDR1 is LNHDA and CDR2 SQIVND (reference sequence). The CDR3 is made up of 15 amino acids. The CDR3, as DNA: TGTGCCAGTAGTCTCGGACAGCCCCTTTACTATGGCTACACCTTC. It codes for CASSLGQPLYYGYTF.

In nucleotides, the CDR3 is TGTGCCAGCAGCCCCAGGAGGCGCGACCAAGAGACCCAGTACTTC. Protein: CASSPRRRDQETQYF. The chain combines TRBV2 with TRBJ2-5, with TRBD2 as a possible D gene (5 bases). V was cut by 6 bases and J by 0 bases, with 14 bases left in between. In germline, CDR1 is SNHLY, CDR2 FYNNEI. This CDR3 has 15 residues.

The chain combines TRBV6-1 with TRBJ2-4; no definite D call. V gave up 1 base and J gave up 1 base, with 11 bases separating them. Germline values: CDR1 MNHNS, CDR2 SASEGT. The CDR3 is 16 residues long. The CDR3 spells CASSEVMLMAKNIQYF. CDR3 in DNA: TGTGCCAGCAGTGAAGTCATGTTGATGGCCAAAAACATTCAGTACTTC.

The chain has TRBV14 and TRBJ1-1, with a tentative D call TRBD1 (5 bases). The V gene's germline CDR1 is SGHDN and CDR2 FVKESK. Deletions cut 1 base from V and 5 bases from J, with 17 bases between. CDR3 length: 16 amino acids. The CDR3: CASSQVSGGGKTEAFF. As DNA, the CDR3 is TGTGCCAGCAGCCAAGTGAGTGGGGGAGGTAAAACTGAAGCTTTCTTT.

V is TRBV29-1 and J is TRBJ2-3; 8 nucleotides align to TRBD2. Germline lookup yields CDR1 SQVTM and CDR2 ANQGSEA. The V gene end was trimmed by 5 bases and the J gene end by 3 bases; junction bases not matched to a gene: 4. CDR3 length: 13 amino acids. CDR3 nucleotides: TGCAGCGTTAACGGGGGGGGGACAGATACGCAGTATTTT. As protein: CSVNGGGTDTQYF.

The chain uses TRBV5-1 and TRBJ2-6; perhaps TRBD1 as D (6 bases). V was trimmed by 3 bases and J by 0 bases, leaving 19 bases between them. The CDR3 loop spans 19 amino acids. The germline gives CDR1 SGHRS, CDR2 YFSETQ. CDR3 sequence: CASSWQQGPFSSGANVLTF. The DNA for the CDR3 is TGCGCCAGCAGCTGGCAACAGGGTCCTTTTTCCTCTGGGGCCAACGTCCTGACTTTC.

The chain recombines TRBV7-9 with TRBJ1-2, with D perhaps TRBD1 (5 bases). The CDR3 loop spans 13 amino acids. V lost 1 base and J 4 bases, leaving 7 bases between the germline ends. Germline lookup yields CDR1 SEHNR and CDR2 FQNEAQ (reference sequence). The CDR3 sequence: CASSLGTGYGYTF. As DNA, the CDR3 is TGTGCCAGCAGCTTAGGAACAGGCTATGGCTACACCTTC.

The genes are TRBV27 and TRBJ2-2; TRBD2 aligns across 7 bases. This CDR3 is built from 18 residues. With V trimmed by 3 bases and J by 1 base, 11 bases remained unmatched. CDR1 and CDR2 from the germline V gene are MNHEY and SMNVEV (reference sequence). The CDR3 region is CASSFPSGAGRNTGELFF. For the CDR3, the DNA is TGTGCCAGCAGTTTCCCTAGCGGAGCTGGTAGGAACACCGGGGAGCTGTTTTTT.

J is TRBJ1-2 and V is TRBV9; TRBD1 is a possible D gene (6 bases). CDR1 and CDR2 (germline): SGDLS, YYNGEE. The CDR3 has 14 residues. V dropped 0 bases and J dropped 4 bases, with 10 bases sitting between them. The CDR3 DNA sequence: TGTGCCAGCAGCGTAGCACAGGGATCCTATGGCTACACCTTC. Translating it yields CASSVAQGSYGYTF.

This chain uses TRBV4-1 with TRBJ1-1; D possibly corresponds to TRBD1 (6 bases). V shed 2 bases and J shed 5 bases, with 9 bases lying between them. This CDR3 spans 13 amino acids. Germline-derived CDR1 and CDR2 are MGHRA and YSYEKL. CDR3 region: CASSQQGLTEAFF. The CDR3 DNA sequence: TGCGCCAGCAGCCAACAGGGGCTAACTGAAGCTTTCTTT.

This clone is a singleton in its sample. The chain joins TRBV7-8 to TRBJ1-4; TRBD1 is a possible D gene (5 bases). The CDR3 length is 16 residues. From germline, CDR1 is SGHVS and CDR2 FQNEAQ. V lost 0 bases to trimming and J lost 2 bases, with 10 bases between them. The CDR3 nucleotides are TGTGCCAGCAGCTTAGCTTCTGGGGCGACTAATGAAAAACTGTTTTTT. It encodes CASSLASGATNEKLFF.

There are a few counts of this clone. The rearrangement links TRBV4-3 to TRBJ1-6; the match to TRBD1 covers 7 bases. V trimming: 6 bases; J trimming: 10 bases; junction bases outside the gene matches: 15. Per the germline V gene, CDR1 is LGHNA and CDR2 is YSLEER. This CDR3 has 16 amino acids. CDR3 sequence: CASRPSRDRDYSPLHF. CDR3 DNA: TGCGCCAGCAGACCAAGTCGAGACAGGGATTACTCACCCCTCCACTTT.

The chain couples TRBV27 to TRBJ2-5; 10 bases are shared with TRBD1. CDR3 length: 18 residues. Germline CDR1 MNHEY, CDR2 SMNVEV (reference sequence). Unmatched junction bases numbered 12, after V lost 5 bases and J lost 0 bases. Here the CDR3 DNA reads TGTGCCAGCAGTCCCAGACAGGGGGCGGTGGGGTACCAAGAGACCCAGTACTTC. This translates into CASSPRQGAVGYQETQYF.

This clone was counted only a few times. This chain links TRBV5-4 with TRBJ1-6; D is unclear. CDR1 is SGHNT and CDR2 is YYREEE in the germline V gene (reference sequence). CDR3 size: 14 residues. The V and J ends lost 1 base and 8 bases respectively, with 10 bases between them. CDR3 residues: CASSLSRGDSPLHF. DNA for the CDR3: TGTGCCAGCAGCTTGTCGAGAGGAGATTCACCCCTCCACTTT.

The table lists this clone with a few counts. The V and J genes are TRBV11-1 and TRBJ2-1, with D perhaps TRBD1 or TRBD2 (6 bases each). V lost 5 bases and J 1 base, leaving 12 bases between the germline ends. Germline V gene lookup returns CDR1 SGHAT and CDR2 FQDESV (reference sequence). The CDR3 sequence is 15 residues long. The CDR3 DNA reads as TGTGCCAGCAGCAAAGGGGGGTTATCCTACAATGAGCAGTTCTTC. The encoded protein is CASSKGGLSYNEQFF. The full variable domain, rest sourced from reference TRBV11-1 and TRBJ2-1, is EAEVAQSPRYKITEKSQAVAFWCDPISGHATLYWYRQILGQGPELLVQFQDESVVDDSQLPKDRFSAERLKGVDSTLKIQPAELGDSAMYLCASSKGGLSYNEQFFGPGTRLTVL.

The sample holds a few counts of this clone. V gene TRBV7-3 combines with J gene TRBJ2-3; D possibly corresponds to TRBD2 (5 bases). The CDR3 loop spans 15 amino acids. Germline loops: CDR1 SGHTA, CDR2 FQGTGA. V was trimmed by 2 bases and J by 0 bases, leaving 9 bases between them. CDR3 protein: CASSLQSGSTDTQYF. In nucleotides, the CDR3 is TGTGCCAGCAGCTTACAGAGCGGTAGCACAGATACGCAGTATTTT.

Only a few counts were recorded for this clone. The same CDR3 is also encoded by other DNA sequences in this sample. The chain links TRBV2 to TRBJ2-3; D possibly corresponds to TRBD2 (7 bases). The germline V gene encodes CDR1 SNHLY and CDR2 FYNNEI. The CDR3 covers 14 residues. V lost 7 bases and J lost 4, with 15 bases in between. Here the CDR3 reads CASTWGGRSDTQYF. The CDR3 bases are TGTGCCAGCACCTGGGGGGGGCGTTCAGATACGCAGTATTTT.

Turning to this clone: The junction differs from germline at one of its ends, possibly a read error. The rearrangement links TRBV7-2 to TRBJ1-1, with TRBD1 as a possible D gene (5 bases). The length of the CDR3 is 12 residues. Germline CDR1 SGHTA, CDR2 FQGNSA. This CDR3 is CASSLGGTALPF. CDR3 coding DNA: TGTGCCAGCAGCTTAGGGGGCACAGCCTTGCCTTTT.

The chain has TRBV5-1 and TRBJ1-2; D may be TRBD1 (5 bases). Germline V CDR1 and CDR2: SGHRS, YFSETQ. The CDR3 length is 13 residues. The germline V and J ends were trimmed by 4 bases and 2 bases, with 9 bases remaining between them. The CDR3 DNA is TGCGCCAGCAGCCTGGGGGAGAACTATGGCTACACCTTC. This sequence encodes CASSLGENYGYTF.

This rearrangement joins TRBV7-8 to TRBJ1-1, with 8 bases identical to TRBD1. CDR1 is SGHVS, CDR2 FQNEAQ, per germline. The CDR3 length is 16 residues. Trimming removed 0 bases from V and 1 base from J; junction bases left unmatched: 4. CDR3 loop: CASSLAQGAPNTEAFF. DNA for the CDR3: TGTGCCAGCAGCTTAGCCCAGGGGGCCCCGAACACTGAAGCTTTCTTT. The full variable domain, completed using reference TRBV7-8 and TRBJ1-1, is GAGVSQSPRYKVAKRGQDVALRCDPISGHVSLFWYQQALGQGPEFLTYFQNEAQLDKSGLPSDRFFAERPEGSVSTLKIQRTQQEDSAVYLCASSLAQGAPNTEAFFGQGTRLTVV.

This clone has more than one count but fewer than ten. The CDR3 nucleotides are TGTGCCAGCAGCGTAGTGGGGGGACGAACTCGAGACGAGCAGTACGTC. It translates to CASSVVGGRTRDEQYV. The chain is built from TRBV9 and TRBJ2-7; D is possibly TRBD2 (6 bases). The V end was cut by 0 bases, the J end by 5 bases, with 18 bases between. Germline-derived CDR1 and CDR2 are SGDLS and YYNGEE. The CDR3 covers 16 residues.

This clone showed up just a few times. This chain links TRBV5-4 with TRBJ2-3; 12 positions agree with TRBD2. Losses at the gene ends were 4 bases for V and 4 bases for J; bases not matched to a gene: 10. The length of the CDR3 is 17 residues. Germline values: CDR1 SGHNT, CDR2 YYREEE (reference sequence). CDR3 region: CASSRSPTSGGPDTQYF. The CDR3 nucleotides read TGTGCCAGCAGCCGATCACCGACTAGCGGGGGCCCAGATACGCAGTATTTT.

This rearrangement joins TRBV6-5 to TRBJ1-6, with 10 bases that match TRBD1. Germline V lookup: CDR1 MNHEY, CDR2 SVGAGI. V was pared by 6 bases and J by 11 bases, with 10 bases of the junction left unmatched. This CDR3 spans 15 amino acids. As DNA, the CDR3 is TGTGCCAGCAGGTCTCGGGACAGGGGAGCTGCACCCCTCCACTTT. It is translated as CASRSRDRGAAPLHF.

This clone showed up just once. This chain connects TRBV5-6 to TRBJ1-1; 7 positions match TRBD1. The ends lost 4 bases at V and 5 bases at J; junction bases unmatched: 11. Germline lookup yields CDR1 SGHDT and CDR2 YYEEEE. This CDR3 contains 15 residues. Written as DNA, the CDR3 is TGTGCCAGCAGCCGGACGGGACAGAAGGGAACTGAAGCTTTCTTT. Translation gives CASSRTGQKGTEAFF.